One and the same sample provided the 21 T cell receptor beta chains below, sequenced in a study of T cells in tuberculosis. Sequenced by immunoSEQ multiplex PCR; TCRdb stores in-frame clones only, minus some. In the table there are roughly 40,000 clones, about 96% of which are singletons. The sequenced material came from PBMCs. Receptor source: a donor under 30 with latent tuberculosis or without tuberculosis infection.

The J gene is TRBJ2-1, the V gene TRBV11-2; TRBD2 matches 9 bases. The V gene end was trimmed by 2 bases and the J gene end by 5 bases; junction bases not matched to a gene: 1. The CDR3 has 14 residues. Germline V gives CDR1 SGHAT, CDR2 FQNNGV. The CDR3 sequence is CASSLSGGHNEQFF. CDR3 sequence (DNA): TGTGCCAGCAGCTTAAGCGGGGGGCACAATGAGCAGTTCTTC. The full variable domain, rest sourced from reference TRBV11-2 and TRBJ2-1, is EAGVAQSPRYKIIEKRQSVAFWCNPISGHATLYWYQQILGQGPKLLIQFQNNGVVDDSQLPKDRFSAERLKGVDSTLKIQPAKLEDSAVYLCASSLSGGHNEQFFGPGTRLTVL.

V and J are TRBV11-2 and TRBJ1-2; TRBD1 agrees at 8 bases. CDR1 SGHAT and CDR2 FQNNGV come from the germline V gene. This CDR3 spans 15 amino acids. Germline trimming cut 6 bases from V and 4 bases from J; bases unmatched to any gene: 10. The CDR3 sequence: CASRPPGQAGYGYTF. The CDR3 DNA reads as TGTGCCAGCAGGCCTCCGGGACAGGCCGGCTATGGCTACACCTTC.

The V call is TRBV28, the J call TRBJ2-7, with 7 nucleotides matching TRBD1. The CDR3 runs to 12 residues. The germline gives CDR1 MDHEN, CDR2 SYDVKM. J gave up 7 bases and V 10 bases, and 10 bases lay outside the gene matches. In DNA, the CDR3 is TGTGCCACCCGACAGGGAACAATTGAGCAGTACTTC. Encoded protein: CATRQGTIEQYF.

The rearrangement links TRBV9 to TRBJ2-7; 8 bases map to TRBD2. Germline trimming cut 4 bases from V and 2 bases from J; bases unmatched to any gene: 5. The CDR3 is made up of 14 amino acids. Germline V gene data show CDR1 as SGDLS and CDR2 as YYNGEE. The CDR3 loop is CASSPSGGPYEQYF. CDR3 DNA: TGTGCCAGCAGCCCCAGCGGGGGACCCTACGAGCAGTACTTC.

This chain links TRBV21-1 with TRBJ2-2; the D call of TRBD1 is as the table states it, not checked on the DNA. TRBV21-1 is a documented pseudogene. There are 15 residues in the CDR3. CDR3 residues: CASSNPDRNTGELFF. The DNA for the CDR3 is TGTGCCAGCAGCAACCCGGACAGGAACACCGGGGAGCTGTTTTTT.

The chain joins TRBV14 to TRBJ1-2, with D unclear. Trimming stripped 1 base from V and 2 bases from J, with 14 bases between. The CDR3 runs 16 residues. Per the germline V gene, CDR1 is SGHDN and CDR2 is FVKESK. The CDR3 region has the DNA TGTGCCAGCAGCCAAGGTCTTTTGGAGCACAACTATGGCTACACCTTC. Translating gives CASSQGLLEHNYGYTF.

The chain couples TRBV11-2 to TRBJ2-1; 10 nucleotides align to TRBD2. In germline, CDR1 is SGHAT, CDR2 FQNNGV. The CDR3 is 17 amino acids. The J segment lost 5 bases and the V segment lost 6 bases, leaving 13 bases of the junction unmatched. For the CDR3, the DNA is TGTGCCAGCAGTTACCTACTAGCGGGGTTATTGGACAATGAGCAGTTCTTC. Its protein product is CASSYLLAGLLDNEQFF.

The chain is built from TRBV29-1 and TRBJ1-2; TRBD1 agrees at 7 bases. The J segment lost 4 bases and the V segment lost 6 bases, leaving 11 bases of the junction unmatched. Germline-derived CDR1 and CDR2 are SQVTM and ANQGSEA. CDR3 length: 14 residues. The CDR3 coding sequence is TGCAGCGTCCGGGACAGAGTACTCGTCTATGGCTACACCTTC. Translating it yields CSVRDRVLVYGYTF.

Turning to this clone: Other DNA sequences of this sample code for an identical CDR3. V gene TRBV5-1 combines with J gene TRBJ1-1; 10 bases are shared with TRBD1. Germline V gives CDR1 SGHRS, CDR2 YFSETQ. Germline trimming cut 4 bases from V and 3 bases from J; bases unmatched to any gene: 0. The CDR3 spans 13 residues. CDR3 loop: CASSGTGDTEAFF. The CDR3, as DNA: TGCGCCAGCAGCGGGACAGGGGACACTGAAGCTTTCTTT.

This clone was observed once. The CDR3: CASTIQGAPNEKLFF. Here the CDR3 DNA reads TGTGCCAGCACAATACAGGGGGCCCCTAATGAAAAACTGTTTTTT. V and J are TRBV28 and TRBJ1-4; TRBD1 matches 9 bases. V was clipped by 7 bases and J by 3 bases; unmatched bases: 6. The V gene's germline CDR1 is MDHEN and CDR2 SYDVKM. This CDR3 is 15 amino acids long.

The chain carries TRBV19 and TRBJ2-1; TRBD1 matches 9 bases. Trimming took 8 bases from V and 4 from J; bases not matched to a gene: 12. The CDR3 extends over 16 amino acids. Germline CDR1 is LNHDA and CDR2 is SQIVND (reference sequence). The CDR3: CASADRGGFAYNEQFF. The CDR3 region has the DNA TGTGCCAGTGCGGACAGGGGCGGGTTTGCGTACAATGAGCAGTTCTTC.

The V gene is TRBV30, the J gene TRBJ1-1, with 10 nucleotides matching TRBD1. CDR3 size: 15 residues. With 3 bases clipped from V and 0 bases from J, the junction kept 4 bases outside the gene matches. The germline V gene has CDR1 GTSNPN and CDR2 SVGIG (reference sequence). The CDR3 spells CAWRGDRGLNTEAFF. CDR3 bases: TGTGCCTGGAGGGGGGACAGGGGTTTGAACACTGAAGCTTTCTTT.

The genes are TRBV28 and TRBJ1-1, with unresolved D. The CDR3 length is 15 residues. V was shortened by 2 bases and J by 1 base, with 11 bases between the two germline ends. Germline CDR1 MDHEN, CDR2 SYDVKM. The CDR3 is CASSLTQRRNTEAFF. CDR3 bases: TGTGCCAGCAGTTTAACTCAACGGAGGAACACTGAAGCTTTCTTT.

The chain has TRBV28 and TRBJ1-5; D is ambiguous. This CDR3 contains 15 residues. With 3 bases removed from V and 5 bases from J, the gap between germline ends came to 14 bases. Germline loops: CDR1 MDHEN, CDR2 SYDVKM. The CDR3, as DNA: TGTGCCAGCAGTTTTTCGGGGATTTTTCATCAGCCCCAGCATTTT. Translated, it gives CASSFSGIFHQPQHF.

The chain carries TRBV9 and TRBJ1-1; D gene uncertain. Trimming removed 6 bases at V and 1 base at J, with 16 bases between. CDR3 size: 15 residues. CDR1 and CDR2 from the germline V gene are SGDLS and YYNGEE. The CDR3 coding sequence is TGTGCCAGCACCTCCAACCTCGGGTCGAACACTGAAGCTTTCTTT. Its translation is CASTSNLGSNTEAFF.

The rearrangement links TRBV19 to TRBJ1-4; tentative D call: TRBD1 (5 bases). V shed 8 bases and J shed 3 bases, with 10 bases lying between them. The length of the CDR3 is 13 residues. Germline V gene data show CDR1 as LNHDA and CDR2 as SQIVND (reference sequence). Written as DNA, the CDR3 is TGTGCCAGTGGGGCGGCCCCTAATGAAAAACTGTTTTTT. Amino acids: CASGAAPNEKLFF.

The chain recombines TRBV6-5 with TRBJ1-2, with 11 bases that match TRBD1. The CDR3 covers 14 residues. The germline gives CDR1 MNHEY, CDR2 SVGAGI. V shed 5 bases and J 9 bases; nucleotides not matched to a gene: 8. CDR3 amino acids: CASSTPGQGESYTF. The CDR3 coding sequence is TGTGCCAGCAGTACCCCGGGACAGGGGGAGAGCTACACCTTC.

The chain links TRBV11-3 to TRBJ1-2; D is undetermined. V shed 0 bases and J shed 4 bases, with 6 bases lying between them. The CDR3 contains 13 residues. Germline-derived CDR1 and CDR2 are SGHNT and YENEEA. The CDR3 DNA sequence: TGTGCCAGCAGCTTAGAAAACGGCTATGGCTACACCTTC. Protein product: CASSLENGYGYTF.

The count of this clone is one. The V call is TRBV7-9, the J call TRBJ2-1; 10 bases fit TRBD2. The CDR3 length is 17 residues. The V gene end was trimmed by 5 bases and the J gene end by 5 bases; junction bases not matched to a gene: 12. Germline V gene data show CDR1 as SEHNR and CDR2 as FQNEAQ (reference sequence). CDR3 coding DNA: TGTGCCAGCAGCCCTCGGATTAGCGGGGGGTCCGACAATGAGCAGTTCTTC. This encodes CASSPRISGGSDNEQFF.

The genes are TRBV5-5 and TRBJ1-4; 9 bases are shared with TRBD1. Germline loops: CDR1 SGHKS, CDR2 YYEKEE (reference sequence). V trimming: 3 bases; J trimming: 1 base; junction bases outside the gene matches: 10. There are 18 residues in the CDR3. As DNA, the CDR3 is TGTGCCAGCAGCTATTCCGGGACAGGGTTAGGAACTAATGAAAAACTGTTTTTT. As protein: CASSYSGTGLGTNEKLFF.

The V and J genes are TRBV6-6 and TRBJ1-1; D is ambiguous. Germline V gene sequence: CDR1 MNHNY, CDR2 SVGAGI (reference sequence). Trimming shortened V by 7 bases and J by 3 bases, and 15 bases separated the two germline ends. The CDR3 totals 14 residues. CDR3 sequence: CASTLTGRDTEAFF. As DNA, the CDR3 is TGTGCCAGCACTCTCACGGGGAGGGACACTGAAGCTTTCTTT.